Described below is a single T cell receptor (beta chain) sequence and its context. This clonotype was picked up a small number of times. There is no known antigen for this receptor. Within one base of it there is no much larger clone, and no base qualities were kept. The germline V gene sets CDR1 to LGHNA and CDR2 to YNFKEQ. Spanning cysteine to phenylalanine, the CDR3 consists of 15 amino acids. Only the CDR3 part of the read is kept: 45 bases, read in frame from the first base. After removal of 4 bases from V and 0 bases from J, the junction retains 2 bases not matched to a gene. The data belong to a study of blood T cells in healthy people across ages (dated by TCRdb to 2015 to 2017). In terms of the full investigation: Template switching captured roughly one uniquely barcoded TCR beta cDNA molecule per two T cells in model experiments. Using deep sequencing normalized with unique cDNA molecular identifiers, the study measured how TCR beta repertoire diversity changes with age. Four age groups were formed from the donors: young (average roughly 15 years), middle-aged (around 40), aged (approximately 60) and long-lived (approximately 80). To avoid experimental bias, donors of different ages were randomly spread across the sequencing lanes. Two additional independent replicas of 1 million unique cDNA reads from the same blood draw were analyzed for two donors (one aged 18 to 30 and one aged 80 or older). The full study reports these points: Estimates of total diversity based on one million sequenced T cells were regarded as lower bounds and as underestimates. Observed TCR beta diversity correlated strongly with the percentage of naive T cells measured by flow cytometry. Because profiling used bulk unsorted PBMCs, naive and antigen-experienced compartments could not be compared conclusively. The long-lived group showed more naive CD4+ T cells, fewer expanded clones and increased TCR diversity than the aged group, suggesting age selection. As age increased, observed TCR beta diversity per million T cells dropped in a roughly linear way, and a significant reduction was already evident by age about 40. Because the CMV infection status of the donors was unknown, age-related changes in expanded clonotypes may potentially have been confounded.

Donors were 35 to 40 systemically healthy Caucasian individuals from Russia aged roughly 6 to 100 years. Each donor gave ten milliliters of peripheral blood, collected into EDTA-treated Vacutainer tubes. Ficoll-Paque density-gradient centrifugation was used to isolate PBMCs, with at least 6 million per sample. Total RNA, at least 5 micrograms per sample, was extracted from PBMCs with Trizol reagent. For every donor, an aliquot of PBMCs went through flow cytometry to measure the percentages of naive CD45RAhigh/CD27high T cells. The library was made by 5' RACE. The data were produced on an Illumina HiSeq 2500. A second roughly 6 to 12 cycle PCR used a sample-barcoded 5' primer and a J-beta primer mix. Each TCR beta cDNA molecule received a unique molecular identifier from a template-switch 5' adaptor carrying 12 random nucleotides. At least 2.5 million CDR3-containing paired-end reads were obtained from each sample. First-strand cDNA was synthesized from all RNA with the Mint cDNA synthesis kit, primed by a TRBC-specific oligonucleotide. Following uracil-DNA glycosylase treatment, a first 18-cycle PCR with universal primers M1SS and BC2_uni_R was performed on all cDNA. Processing in the source paper ran as follows. Each sample was normalized by randomly selecting 1 million high-quality reads, each carrying a distinct molecular identifier. Reads sharing molecular identifiers were discarded rather than binned into consensus sequences. MiTCR, run with a Q25 quality threshold and the strictest error-elimination algorithm, handled CDR3 identification, clonotype clustering and error correction. A nonparametric unseen species model with Euler transformation was used to estimate lower-bound total TCR beta diversity. The public reads were quality trimmed at Q25 with fastp and then assembled into clones with MiXCR by TCRdb, keeping productive beta chains. Entries are consolidated by CDR3 protein sequence, retaining the most common genes and DNA. Clone size and V and J calls follow TCRdb, not the original study. This sample lists around 800,000 distinct CDR3 sequences; about 59% were detected once. Together, the top ten hold around a quarter of the sample.

The receptor's source is a young man in good health. The specimen sequenced was blood. The sequence links TRBV4-2 to TRBJ2-1; 8 bases in between match TRBD2. The CDR3 region has the sequence CASSLRGGSYNEQFF. The DNA sequence is as follows: TGTGCCAGCAGCCTCCGGGGGGGCTCCTACAATGAGCAGTTCTTC.